The present T cell receptor beta chain was sequenced within a study of metastatic and nonmetastatic thyroid tumors. About the research overall: The authors compared repertoires across blood and tumor or nodule tissue from malignant and benign thyroid patients.

This clone showed up many times. Its matching antigen is unknown. Thyroid surgery had not been preceded by any treatment in any patient. Notes on the study in general: Within blood and tumor, benign nodules reportedly had significantly lower TCR beta diversity than malignant thyroid tumors did.

There are 14 residues in the CDR3. Germline V gene sequence: CDR1 SNHLY, CDR2 FYNNEI. The germline V and J ends were trimmed by 4 bases and 7 bases, with 16 bases remaining between them. In the original workflow: The study took CDR3 differences across clinicopathological groups and made a distant-metastasis classifier for papillary thyroid cancer from them. TCRdb called clones again from the PCR reads with MiXCR. The V and J calls and clone size are TCRdb's, not the authors'. The table shows about 39,000 clones, with around a fifth occurring only once. Sequenced material: blood. This receptor was identified in a female donor with papillary thyroid cancer or a benign thyroid nodule (not recorded which). Some clones in this sample may be carry-over from other donors' samples. This chain connects TRBV2 to TRBJ2-5; D perhaps matches TRBD2 (6 bases). CDR3 loop: CASSATSFGGTQYF. The CDR3, as DNA: TGTGCCAGCAGTGCCACGTCCTTCGGGGGGACCCAGTACTTC. Full variable domain (missing parts from reference TRBV2 and TRBJ2-5): EPEVTQTPSHQVTQMGQEVILRCVPISNHLYFYWYRQILGQKVEFLVSFYNNEISEKSEIFDDQFSVERPDGSNFTLKIRSTKLEDSAMYFCASSATSFGGTQYFGPGTRLLVL.